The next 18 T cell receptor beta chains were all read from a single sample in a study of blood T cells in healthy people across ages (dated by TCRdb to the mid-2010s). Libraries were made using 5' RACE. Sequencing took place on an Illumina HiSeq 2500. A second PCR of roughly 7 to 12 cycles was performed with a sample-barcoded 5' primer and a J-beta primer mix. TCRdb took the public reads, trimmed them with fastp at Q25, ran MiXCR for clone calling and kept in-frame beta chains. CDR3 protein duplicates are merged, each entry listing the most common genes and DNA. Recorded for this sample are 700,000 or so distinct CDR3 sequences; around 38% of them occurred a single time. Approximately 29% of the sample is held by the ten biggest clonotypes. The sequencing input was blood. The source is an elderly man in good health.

The CDR3 DNA sequence: TGTGCCACCAGTGAGGGTCTACCAAACACCGGGGAGCTGTTTTTT. Residues: CATSEGLPNTGELFF. V gene TRBV24-1 combines with J gene TRBJ2-2; D ambiguous. In germline, CDR1 is KGHDR, CDR2 SFDVKD. The V end was cut by 4 bases, the J end by 2 bases, with 10 bases between. The CDR3 spans 15 residues.

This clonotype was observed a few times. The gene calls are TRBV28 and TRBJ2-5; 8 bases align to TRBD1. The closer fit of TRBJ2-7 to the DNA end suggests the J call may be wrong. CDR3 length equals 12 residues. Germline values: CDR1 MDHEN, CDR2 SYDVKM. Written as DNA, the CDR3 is TGTGCCAGCAGCCGAGGGACAGGCGAGCAGTACTTC. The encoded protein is CASSRGTGEQYF.

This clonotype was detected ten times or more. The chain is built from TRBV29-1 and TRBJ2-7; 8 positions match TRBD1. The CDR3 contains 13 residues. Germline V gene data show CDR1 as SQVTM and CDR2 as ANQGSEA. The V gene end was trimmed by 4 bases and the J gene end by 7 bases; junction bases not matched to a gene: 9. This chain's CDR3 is CSVATGTGGEQYF. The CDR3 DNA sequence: TGCAGCGTTGCTACCGGGACAGGCGGTGAGCAGTACTTC.

The CDR3 protein is CALGAIQETQYF. The CDR3 nucleotides are TGTGCCCTTGGGGCAATCCAAGAGACCCAGTACTTC. The chain is built from TRBV7-8 and TRBJ2-5; D might be TRBD1 (5 bases). Looked up from germline, CDR1 is SGHVS and CDR2 is FQNEAQ. V was pared by 11 bases and J by 1 base, with 11 bases between. The CDR3 covers 12 residues.

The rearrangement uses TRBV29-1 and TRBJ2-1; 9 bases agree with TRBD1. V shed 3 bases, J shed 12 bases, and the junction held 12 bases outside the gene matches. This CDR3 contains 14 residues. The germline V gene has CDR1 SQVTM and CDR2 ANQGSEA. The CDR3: CSVDGGTGNCGQFF. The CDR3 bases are TGCAGCGTTGACGGGGGGACAGGGAATTGTGGGCAGTTCTTC.

Written as DNA, the CDR3 is TGTGCCAGCGGTAGAGGGGGCGGGACCCAGTACTTC. Translation: CASGRGGGTQYF. The V and J genes are TRBV6-5 and TRBJ2-5, with 7 bases that match TRBD1. V shed 8 bases, J shed 7 bases, and the junction held 7 bases outside the gene matches. This CDR3 is 12 amino acids long. The germline V gene encodes CDR1 MNHEY and CDR2 SVGAGI.

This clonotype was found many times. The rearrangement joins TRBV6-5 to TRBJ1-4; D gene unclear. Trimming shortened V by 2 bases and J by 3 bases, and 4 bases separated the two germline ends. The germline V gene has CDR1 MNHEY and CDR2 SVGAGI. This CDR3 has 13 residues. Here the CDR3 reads CASSYGANEKLFF. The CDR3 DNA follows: TGTGCCAGCAGTTACGGGGCTAATGAAAAACTGTTTTTT.

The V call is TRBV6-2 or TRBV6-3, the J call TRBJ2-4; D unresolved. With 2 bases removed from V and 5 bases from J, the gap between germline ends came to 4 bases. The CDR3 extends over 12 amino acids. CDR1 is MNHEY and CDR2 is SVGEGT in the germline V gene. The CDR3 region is CASSYRENIQYF. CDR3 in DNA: TGTGCCAGCAGTTACCGCGAAAACATTCAGTACTTC.

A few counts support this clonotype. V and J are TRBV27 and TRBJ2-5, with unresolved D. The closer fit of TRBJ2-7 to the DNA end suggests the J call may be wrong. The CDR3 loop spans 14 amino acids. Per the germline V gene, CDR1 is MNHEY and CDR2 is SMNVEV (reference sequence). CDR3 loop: CASRYFRTPSEQYF. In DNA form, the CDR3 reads TGTGCCAGCAGATACTTTCGGACCCCAAGCGAGCAGTACTTC.

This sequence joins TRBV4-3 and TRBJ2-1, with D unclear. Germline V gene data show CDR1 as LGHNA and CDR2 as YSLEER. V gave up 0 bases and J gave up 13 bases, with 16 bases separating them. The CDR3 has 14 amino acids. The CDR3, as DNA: TGCGCCAGCAGCCAAGACTCCGGAGTAGAGACCCAGTTCTTC. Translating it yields CASSQDSGVETQFF.

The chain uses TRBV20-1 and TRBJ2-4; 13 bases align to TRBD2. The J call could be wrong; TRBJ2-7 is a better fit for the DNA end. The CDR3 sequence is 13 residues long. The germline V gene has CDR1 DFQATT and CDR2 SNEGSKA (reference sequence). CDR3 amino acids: CSVSTSGRYEQYF. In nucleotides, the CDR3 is TGCAGTGTGTCGACTAGCGGGAGGTACGAGCAGTACTTC.

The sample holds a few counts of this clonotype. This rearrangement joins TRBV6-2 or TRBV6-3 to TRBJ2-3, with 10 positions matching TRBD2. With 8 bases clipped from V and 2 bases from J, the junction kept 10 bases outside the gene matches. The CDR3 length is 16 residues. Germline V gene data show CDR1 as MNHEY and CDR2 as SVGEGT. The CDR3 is CASGAFGLADTDTQYF. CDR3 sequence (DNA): TGTGCCAGCGGAGCCTTCGGACTAGCGGACACAGATACGCAGTATTTT.

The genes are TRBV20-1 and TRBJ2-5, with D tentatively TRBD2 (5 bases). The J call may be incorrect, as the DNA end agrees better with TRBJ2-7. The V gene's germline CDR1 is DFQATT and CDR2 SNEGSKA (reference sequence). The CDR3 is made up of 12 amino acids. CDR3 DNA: TGCAGTGCTAGAGGGACTGTTTACGAGCAGTACTTC. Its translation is CSARGTVYEQYF.

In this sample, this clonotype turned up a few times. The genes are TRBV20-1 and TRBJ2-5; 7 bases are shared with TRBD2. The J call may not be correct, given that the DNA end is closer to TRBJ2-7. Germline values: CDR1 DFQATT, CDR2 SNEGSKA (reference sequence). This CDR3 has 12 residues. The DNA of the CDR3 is TGCAGTGCTAGCGGGAGGCCCTCCGAGCAGTACTTC. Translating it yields CSASGRPSEQYF.

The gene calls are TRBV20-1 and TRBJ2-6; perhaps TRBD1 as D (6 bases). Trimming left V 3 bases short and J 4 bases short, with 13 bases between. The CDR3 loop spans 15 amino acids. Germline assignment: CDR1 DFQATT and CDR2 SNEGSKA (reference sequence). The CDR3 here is CSARSVGAGANVLTF. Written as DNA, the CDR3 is TGCAGTGCTAGGAGTGTGGGGGCGGGGGCCAACGTCCTGACTTTC.

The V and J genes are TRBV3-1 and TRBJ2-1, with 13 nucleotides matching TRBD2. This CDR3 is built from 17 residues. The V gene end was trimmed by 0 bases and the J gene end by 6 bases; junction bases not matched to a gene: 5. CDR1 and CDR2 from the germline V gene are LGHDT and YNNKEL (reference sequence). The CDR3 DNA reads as TGTGCCAGCAGCCAAGAAATACTAGCGGGAGGGGGCAATGAGCAGTTCTTC. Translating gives CASSQEILAGGGNEQFF.

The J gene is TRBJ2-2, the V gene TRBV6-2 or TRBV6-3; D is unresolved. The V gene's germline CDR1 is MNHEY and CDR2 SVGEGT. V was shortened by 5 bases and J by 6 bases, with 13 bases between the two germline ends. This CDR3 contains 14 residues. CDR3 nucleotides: TGTGCCAGCAGTCCGACGGGCCGGGCCGGGGAGCTGTTTTTT. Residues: CASSPTGRAGELFF.

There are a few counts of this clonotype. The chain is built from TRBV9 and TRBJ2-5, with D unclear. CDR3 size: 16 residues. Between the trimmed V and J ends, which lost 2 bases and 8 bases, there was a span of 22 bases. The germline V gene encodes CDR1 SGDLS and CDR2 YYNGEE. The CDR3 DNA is TGTGCCAGCAGCGTCGGCACCGGGTCTTTCTTTTTAACCCAGTACTTC. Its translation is CASSVGTGSFFLTQYF. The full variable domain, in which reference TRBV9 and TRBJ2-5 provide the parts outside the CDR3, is DSGVTQTPKHLITATGQRVTLRCSPRSGDLSVYWYQQSLDQGLQFLIQYYNGEERAKGNILERFSAQQFPDLHSELNLSSLELGDSALYFCASSVGTGSFFLTQYFGPGTRLLVL.